Listed below are T cell receptor beta chains from one sample, sequenced in a study of blood T cell repertoires in COVID-19. Assay used: immunoSEQ multiplex PCR; TCRdb lists only in-frame clones, some missing. The data show 100,000 to 150,000 clones, with about 86% seen just once and 3.5% to 4% held by the top ten. Sequencing input: peripheral blood. Source of these receptors: a woman aged 50 to 60 with acute or convalescent COVID-19. The CDR3 runs from the conserved cysteine through the conserved F or W. The D gene is left open where the match is weak. Not every row has a clone size; where given, it reads once, few, many or a size class.

>NA|TRBD1|13|TRBJ1-1|TRBV28
CASSHLYRGEAFF
TGTGCCAGCAGTCACCTCTACAGGGGTGAAGCTTTCTTT
>NA|NA|15|TRBJ1-4|TRBV4-2
CASSQERTPNEKLFF
TGTGCCAGCAGCCAAGAACGGACACCAAATGAAAAACTGTTTTTT
>NA|TRBD1|15|TRBJ1-2|TRBV27
CASSLEAGGLGGYTF
TGTGCCAGCAGTTTAGAGGCAGGGGGTTTAGGAGGCTACACCTTC
>NA|NA|14|TRBJ1-4|TRBV30
CAWSVARKNEKLFF
TGTGCCTGGAGTGTGGCGCGGAAGAATGAAAAACTGTTTTTT
>NA|TRBD1|15|TRBJ2-7|TRBV4-1
CASSNSGTGSEEQYF
TGCGCCAGCAGCAACTCGGGGACAGGGTCTGAAGAGCAGTACTTC
>once|TRBD2|15|TRBJ2-2|TRBV11-2
CASSFRGGPTGELFF
TGTGCCAGCAGCTTCCGGGGAGGGCCCACCGGGGAGCTGTTTTTT
>NA|TRBD2|14|TRBJ2-1|TRBV27
CASSLVREAHEQFF
TGTGCCAGCAGTTTGGTGCGGGAGGCTCATGAGCAGTTCTTC
>NA|NA|13|TRBJ1-4|TRBV30
CAWSVLINEKLFF
TGTGCCTGGAGTGTACTGATTAATGAAAAACTGTTTTTT
>NA|NA|15|TRBJ2-2|TRBV5-1
CASSSVGDTTGELFF
TGCGCCAGCAGCTCAGTGGGCGATACCACCGGGGAGCTGTTTTTT
>few|TRBD1|13|TRBJ1-2|TRBV5-1
CASSQGTGYGYTF
TGCGCCAGCAGCCAGGGGACAGGGTATGGCTACACCTTC
>NA|TRBD1|15|TRBJ1-6|TRBV7-3
CASSLTGGTNSPLHF
TGTGCCAGCAGCTTGACAGGGGGGACCAATTCACCCCTCCACTTT
>NA|TRBD2|15|TRBJ2-5|TRBV7-8
CASSLGLAGVETQYF
TGTGCCAGCAGCTTAGGACTAGCGGGAGTTGAGACCCAGTACTTC
>few|NA|13|TRBJ2-7|TRBV5-1
CASSLGQADEQYF
TGCGCCAGCAGCTTGGGACAGGCCGACGAGCAGTACTTC
>NA|NA|16|TRBJ1-6|TRBV5-6
CASSFLGGSYNSPLHF
TGTGCCAGCAGCTTTTTGGGAGGTTCCTATAATTCACCCCTCCACTTT
>NA|NA|13|TRBJ2-7|TRBV9
CASSVMEGYEQYF
TGTGCCAGCAGCGTAATGGAGGGATACGAGCAGTACTTC
>NA|TRBD1|15|TRBJ2-5|TRBV5-1
CASSLGTGGIETQYF
TGCGCCAGCAGCTTGGGGACAGGGGGCATCGAGACCCAGTACTTC
>few|NA|14|TRBJ1-1|TRBV5-1
CASSPTGGANEAFF
TGCGCCAGCTCCCCGACGGGAGGAGCGAATGAAGCTTTCTTT
>NA|NA|13|TRBJ1-1|TRBV7-8
CASSSDKNTEAFF
TGTGCCAGCAGCTCGGACAAGAACACTGAAGCTTTCTTT